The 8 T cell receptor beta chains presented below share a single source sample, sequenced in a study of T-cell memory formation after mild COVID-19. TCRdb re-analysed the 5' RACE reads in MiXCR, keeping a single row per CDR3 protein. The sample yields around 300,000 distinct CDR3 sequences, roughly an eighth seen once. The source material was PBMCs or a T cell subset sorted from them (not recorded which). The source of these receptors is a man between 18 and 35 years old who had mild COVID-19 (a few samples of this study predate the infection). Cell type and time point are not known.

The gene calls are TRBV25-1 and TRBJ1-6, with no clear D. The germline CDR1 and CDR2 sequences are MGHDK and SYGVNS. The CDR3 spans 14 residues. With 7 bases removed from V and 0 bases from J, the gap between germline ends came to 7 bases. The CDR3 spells CASTQSSYNSPLHF. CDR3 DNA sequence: TGTGCCAGCACCCAGAGCTCCTATAATTCACCCCTCCACTTT.

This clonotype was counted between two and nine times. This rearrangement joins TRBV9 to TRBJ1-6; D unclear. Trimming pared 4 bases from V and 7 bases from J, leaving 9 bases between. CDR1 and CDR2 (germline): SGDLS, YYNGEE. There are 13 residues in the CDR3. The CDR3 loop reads CASSPDPNSPLHF. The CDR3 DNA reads TGTGCCAGCAGCCCAGACCCGAATTCACCCCTCCACTTT.

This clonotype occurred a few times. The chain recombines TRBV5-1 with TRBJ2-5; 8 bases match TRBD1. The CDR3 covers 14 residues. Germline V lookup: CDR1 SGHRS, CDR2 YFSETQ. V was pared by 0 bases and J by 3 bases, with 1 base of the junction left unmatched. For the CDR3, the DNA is TGCGCCAGCAGCTTGGAGACAGGGGAAGAGACCCAGTACTTC. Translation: CASSLETGEETQYF.

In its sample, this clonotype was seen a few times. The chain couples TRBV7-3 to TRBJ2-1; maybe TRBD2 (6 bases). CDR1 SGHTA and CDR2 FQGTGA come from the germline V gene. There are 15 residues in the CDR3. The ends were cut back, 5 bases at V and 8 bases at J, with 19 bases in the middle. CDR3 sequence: CASSPSRDSIDEQFF. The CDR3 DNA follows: TGTGCCAGCAGCCCTAGCCGGGACTCAATCGATGAGCAGTTCTTC.

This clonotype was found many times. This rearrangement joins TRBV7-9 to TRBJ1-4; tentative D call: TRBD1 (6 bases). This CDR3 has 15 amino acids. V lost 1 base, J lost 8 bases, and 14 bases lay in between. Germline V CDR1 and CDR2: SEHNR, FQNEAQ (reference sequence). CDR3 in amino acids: CASSLVGRGGEKLFF. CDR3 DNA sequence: TGTGCCAGCAGCTTAGTCGGCAGGGGCGGAGAAAAACTGTTTTTT.

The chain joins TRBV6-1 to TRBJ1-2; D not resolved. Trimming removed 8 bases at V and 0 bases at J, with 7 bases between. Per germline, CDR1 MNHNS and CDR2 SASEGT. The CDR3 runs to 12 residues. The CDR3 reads CASALPNYGYTF. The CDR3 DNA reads TGTGCCAGCGCCCTTCCTAACTATGGCTACACCTTC.

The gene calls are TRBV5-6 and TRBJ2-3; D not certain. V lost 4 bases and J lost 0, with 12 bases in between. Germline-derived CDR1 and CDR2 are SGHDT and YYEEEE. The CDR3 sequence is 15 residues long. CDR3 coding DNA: TGTGCCAGCAGCCCCTACACAACTAGCACAGATACGCAGTATTTT. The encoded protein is CASSPYTTSTDTQYF.

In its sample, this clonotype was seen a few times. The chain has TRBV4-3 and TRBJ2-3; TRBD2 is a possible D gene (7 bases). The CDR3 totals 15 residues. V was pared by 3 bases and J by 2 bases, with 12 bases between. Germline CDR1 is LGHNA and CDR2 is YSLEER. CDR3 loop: CASSQGGGDTDTQYF. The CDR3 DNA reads TGCGCCAGCAGCCAGGGAGGGGGGGACACAGATACGCAGTATTTT.